Each of the 28 T cell receptor beta chains below was sequenced from the same sample in a study of shared clonotypes between healthy human individuals. Naive CD8 cells were CD45RO-negative, positively selected for CCR7, excluding terminally differentiated effector memory CD45RA+ cells. The repertoire was sequenced with immunoSEQ multiplex PCR; TCRdb's copy has only in-frame clones and lacks some. This table holds around 2,000,000 clones, 85% to 95% found once. Sequencing input: naive CD8+ T cells sorted from blood. Every receptor here comes from a man aged 18 to 30 in good health.

The rearrangement uses TRBV4-3 and TRBJ2-2; 7 bases match TRBD2. After removal of 1 base from V and 7 bases from J, the junction contained 18 bases not matched to a gene. Germline V lookup: CDR1 LGHNA, CDR2 YSLEER. This CDR3 region has 19 residues. CDR3 nucleotide sequence: TGCGCCAGCAGCCAAGTCTGGGGTAGCGGGCCCAAGATAGGCGGGGAGCTGTTTTTT. Translating gives CASSQVWGSGPKIGGELFF.

V is TRBV6-5 and J is TRBJ1-2; D perhaps matches TRBD1 (6 bases). There are 12 residues in the CDR3. Germline V CDR1 and CDR2: MNHEY, SVGAGI. V dropped 0 bases and J dropped 10 bases, with 9 bases sitting between them. The CDR3 sequence: CASSYSRQDYTF. The CDR3 DNA sequence: TGTGCCAGCAGTTACTCGAGACAGGACTACACCTTC.

This sequence joins TRBV2 and TRBJ2-7; 7 positions agree with TRBD1. The germline V gene has CDR1 SNHLY and CDR2 FYNNEI. CDR3 size: 13 residues. V shed 8 bases and J 3 bases; nucleotides not matched to a gene: 7. The CDR3 loop reads CASASGQIYEQYF. CDR3 bases: TGTGCCAGCGCCTCGGGACAGATCTACGAGCAGTACTTC.

The rearrangement uses TRBV11-2 and TRBJ1-2; the D is unclear. The CDR3 extends over 13 amino acids. Trimming removed 3 bases from V and 6 bases from J, with 11 bases in between. Germline lookup yields CDR1 SGHAT and CDR2 FQNNGV. CDR3 nucleotides: TGTGCCAGCAGCTTCTCAGGAGGAAATGGCTACACCTTC. This encodes CASSFSGGNGYTF. Complete variable domain (other parts from reference TRBV11-2 and TRBJ1-2): EAGVAQSPRYKIIEKRQSVAFWCNPISGHATLYWYQQILGQGPKLLIQFQNNGVVDDSQLPKDRFSAERLKGVDSTLKIQPAKLEDSAVYLCASSFSGGNGYTFGSGTRLTVV.

Here the CDR3 reads CASSETGAVPNYGYTF. The CDR3 coding sequence is TGTGCCAGCAGTGAAACGGGAGCAGTCCCCAACTATGGCTACACCTTC. The V gene is TRBV6-4, the J gene TRBJ1-2; no reliable D call. V was shortened by 3 bases and J by 2 bases, with 16 bases between the two germline ends. In germline, CDR1 is MRHNA, CDR2 SNTAGT. The CDR3 loop spans 16 amino acids.

The V gene is TRBV21-1, the J gene TRBJ2-2; TRBD2, the D gene given by the table, was not confirmed from the DNA. TRBV21-1 is a known pseudogene. The CDR3 is 16 amino acids. CDR3 bases: TGTGCCAGCAGCAAATGGGCGGGCAGATTCACCGGGGAGCTGTTTTTT. Encoded protein: CASSKWAGRFTGELFF.

For this clone: Other DNA sequences of this sample code for an identical CDR3. The CDR3 DNA reads as TGTGCCTGGAGTGTAGGGAGCTACGAGCAGTACTTC. This encodes CAWSVGSYEQYF. The chain has TRBV30 and TRBJ2-7; the D gene is possibly TRBD2 (5 bases). The CDR3 runs to 12 residues. Germline CDR1 is GTSNPN and CDR2 is SVGIG (reference sequence). V was pared by 0 bases and J by 3 bases, with 6 bases between.

V gene TRBV9 combines with J gene TRBJ2-7; possibly TRBD1 for D (6 bases). V lost 3 bases, J lost 6 bases, and 16 bases lay in between. This CDR3 is 14 amino acids long. In germline, CDR1 is SGDLS, CDR2 YYNGEE. CDR3 DNA: TGTGCCAGCAGCGCCAAGGGCCTAGGGGGCGAGCAGTACTTC. Translated: CASSAKGLGGEQYF. The variable domain in full, completed from reference TRBV9 and TRBJ2-7, reads DSGVTQTPKHLITATGQRVTLRCSPRSGDLSVYWYQQSLDQGLQFLIQYYNGEERAKGNILERFSAQQFPDLHSELNLSSLELGDSALYFCASSAKGLGGEQYFGPGTRLTVT.

The chain combines TRBV7-8 with TRBJ1-5, with D tentatively TRBD1 (5 bases). Trimming cost V 2 bases and J 9 bases, with 14 bases left between them. Germline assignment: CDR1 SGHVS and CDR2 FQNEAQ. The CDR3 extends over 14 amino acids. CDR3 bases: TGTGCCAGCAGCTTATCGGGGGGGTCCTGGCCCCAGCATTTT. Protein: CASSLSGGSWPQHF.

This sequence joins TRBV6-6 and TRBJ1-5; D not certain. CDR1 is MNHNY, CDR2 SVGAGI, per germline (reference sequence). This CDR3 comprises 13 residues. With 7 bases removed from V and 0 bases from J, the gap between germline ends came to 7 bases. CDR3 loop: CASNLYSNQPQHF. The CDR3 DNA follows: TGTGCCAGCAACCTTTATAGCAATCAGCCCCAGCATTTT.

V usage is TRBV30 and J usage is TRBJ2-7; the D gene is possibly TRBD2 (6 bases). Germline CDR1 is GTSNPN and CDR2 is SVGIG (reference sequence). The CDR3 consists of 14 residues. Trimming removed 1 base at V and 5 bases at J, with 15 bases between. The CDR3, as DNA: TGTGCCTGGAGTGCCCGGGGGAGGAACGACGAGCAGTACTTC. Translated: CAWSARGRNDEQYF.

V and J are TRBV15 and TRBJ1-1; D is undetermined. CDR1 and CDR2 (germline): LNHNV, YYDKDF (reference sequence). V was pared by 8 bases and J by 1 base, with 14 bases between. The CDR3 consists of 14 residues. The CDR3 sequence: CATSAGISNTEAFF. The CDR3 bases are TGTGCCACCTCAGCCGGGATCTCGAACACTGAAGCTTTCTTT.

This chain links TRBV7-8 with TRBJ2-1; 9 nucleotides agree with TRBD2. The CDR3 consists of 19 residues. From germline, CDR1 is SGHVS and CDR2 FQNEAQ. V gave up 4 bases and J gave up 1 base; unmatched junction bases: 14. In DNA, the CDR3 is TGTGCCAGCAGCTCTCCGTTCGATGGCGGGGGGGGTTCCTACAATGAGCAGTTCTTC. Translated: CASSSPFDGGGGSYNEQFF. Filled out from reference TRBV7-8 and TRBJ2-1, the complete variable domain reads GAGVSQSPRYKVAKRGQDVALRCDPISGHVSLFWYQQALGQGPEFLTYFQNEAQLDKSGLPSDRFFAERPEGSVSTLKIQRTQQEDSAVYLCASSSPFDGGGGSYNEQFFGPGTRLTVL.

The chain is built from TRBV2 and TRBJ2-5; D is ambiguous. The CDR3 extends over 14 amino acids. In germline, CDR1 is SNHLY, CDR2 FYNNEI. Trimming left V 1 base short and J 5 bases short, with 11 bases between. In DNA form, the CDR3 reads TGTGCCAGCAGTGAAGGCCAGATCCCCGAGACCCAGTACTTC. Its protein is CASSEGQIPETQYF. The full variable domain, completed using reference TRBV2 and TRBJ2-5, is EPEVTQTPSHQVTQMGQEVILRCVPISNHLYFYWYRQILGQKVEFLVSFYNNEISEKSEIFDDQFSVERPDGSNFTLKIRSTKLEDSAMYFCASSEGQIPETQYFGPGTRLLVL.

This chain uses TRBV19 with TRBJ1-1, with 11 nucleotides matching TRBD1. The CDR3 loop spans 16 amino acids. V trimming: 0 bases; J trimming: 6 bases; junction bases outside the gene matches: 6. Per germline, CDR1 LNHDA and CDR2 SQIVND (reference sequence). The CDR3 bases are TGTGCCAGTAGTATAGATCCGGACAGGGGGCCGTCTGAAGCTTTCTTT. It yields the protein CASSIDPDRGPSEAFF.

This clone appeared a single time. The chain uses TRBV4-3 and TRBJ1-2, with D perhaps TRBD1 (5 bases). Germline V gene sequence: CDR1 LGHNA, CDR2 YSLEER. The CDR3 covers 16 residues. Trimming took off 2 bases at V and 0 bases at J, with 13 bases between the two ends. In DNA form, the CDR3 reads TGCGCCAGCAGCCAAAGGGGCATGGGGGCTAACTATGGCTACACCTTC. It translates to CASSQRGMGANYGYTF.

The chain combines TRBV21-1 with TRBJ1-6. TRBV21-1 is designated a pseudogene. CDR3 length: 14 amino acids. The DNA of the CDR3 is TGTGCCAGCAGCAAATTGTCTGCCAATTCACCCCTCCACTTT. The encoded protein is CASSKLSANSPLHF.

CDR3 sequence (DNA): TGTGCCAGCAGTGAAGAGGGGGGATGGAGCAATCAGCCCCAGCATTTT. This sequence encodes CASSEEGGWSNQPQHF. This sequence joins TRBV6-1 and TRBJ1-5; D is perhaps TRBD1 (6 bases). This CDR3 spans 16 amino acids. V gave up 1 base and J gave up 1 base, with 11 bases separating them. Germline CDR1 is MNHNS and CDR2 is SASEGT.

The chain recombines TRBV9 with TRBJ2-7; tentatively, D is TRBD1 (6 bases). Trimming stripped 4 bases from V and 2 bases from J, with 13 bases between. CDR3 length: 14 amino acids. CDR1 SGDLS and CDR2 YYNGEE come from the germline V gene. Written as DNA, the CDR3 is TGTGCCAGCAGCCCCAGGGACAAAACCTACGAGCAGTACTTC. It encodes CASSPRDKTYEQYF.

V usage is TRBV27 and J usage is TRBJ1-6, with D uncertain. CDR1 is MNHEY and CDR2 is SMNVEV in the germline V gene (reference sequence). CDR3 length equals 15 residues. The V and J ends lost 1 base and 5 bases respectively, with 9 bases between them. In DNA form, the CDR3 reads TGTGCCAGCAGTTTATTGGGTCTTAATAATTCACCCCTCCACTTT. Translating gives CASSLLGLNNSPLHF.

The J gene is TRBJ2-1, the V gene TRBV11-2; the D gene could be TRBD1 or TRBD2 (5 bases each). V was trimmed by 4 bases and J by 4 bases, leaving 11 bases between them. Germline assignment: CDR1 SGHAT and CDR2 FQNNGV. The CDR3 extends over 14 amino acids. The CDR3 here is CASSSGDQYNEQFF. The CDR3 DNA is TGTGCCAGCAGCTCCGGGGACCAGTACAATGAGCAGTTCTTC.

In nucleotides, the CDR3 is TGCAGCGTTCTTGAAGGGCCCAGCTTCCAAGAGACCCAGTACTTC. This sequence encodes CSVLEGPSFQETQYF. The genes are TRBV29-1 and TRBJ2-5; D gene uncertain. This CDR3 has 15 residues. Trimming took 5 bases from V and 1 from J, leaving 17 bases between them. Germline CDR1 and CDR2: SQVTM and ANQGSEA.

This clone is a singleton in its sample. This chain uses TRBV28 with TRBJ2-5; D might be TRBD1 or TRBD2, each matching 5 bases. V was pared by 2 bases and J by 5 bases, with 12 bases between. The CDR3 has 14 amino acids. Germline-derived CDR1 and CDR2 are MDHEN and SYDVKM. DNA of the CDR3: TGTGCCAGCAGTTTAGGGGGTTTTATGGAGACCCAGTACTTC. Protein product: CASSLGGFMETQYF.

This clone has a single count. The CDR3 bases are TGTGCCACCTCACAGGGAAATCAGCCCCAGCATTTT. This gives the protein CATSQGNQPQHF. The genes are TRBV19 and TRBJ1-5; D perhaps matches TRBD1 (6 bases). Germline V CDR1 and CDR2: LNHDA, SQIVND (reference sequence). The CDR3 spans 12 residues. The V end was cut by 10 bases, the J end by 4 bases, with 11 bases between.

The rearrangement uses TRBV5-5 and TRBJ2-2; the D gene is possibly TRBD2 (5 bases). Trimming removed 2 bases at V and 3 bases at J, with 11 bases between. CDR1 and CDR2 (germline): SGHKS, YYEKEE (reference sequence). CDR3 length equals 15 residues. For the CDR3, the DNA is TGTGCCAGCAGCTTATGGAACGGGGACACCGGGGAGCTGTTTTTT. Translating gives CASSLWNGDTGELFF. Combining the CDR3 with reference TRBV5-5 and TRBJ2-2 gives the whole variable domain DAGVTQSPTHLIKTRGQQVTLRCSPISGHKSVSWYQQVLGQGPQFIFQYYEKEERGRGNFPDRFSARQFPNYSSELNVNALLLGDSALYLCASSLWNGDTGELFFGEGSRLTVL.

V usage is TRBV9 and J usage is TRBJ2-7; a possible D gene is TRBD1 (6 bases). Trimming took 4 bases from V and 0 from J, leaving 14 bases between them. The length of the CDR3 is 15 residues. CDR1 SGDLS and CDR2 YYNGEE come from the germline V gene. This CDR3 reads CASSPGDGSSYEQYF. Written as DNA, the CDR3 is TGTGCCAGCAGCCCAGGGGACGGAAGCTCCTACGAGCAGTACTTC.

The rearrangement uses TRBV18 and TRBJ2-5; D call uncertain. Germline CDR1 KGHSH, CDR2 LQKENI. V was cut by 0 bases and J by 1 base, with 9 bases left in between. The CDR3 has 15 amino acids. CDR3 protein: CASSPPTDPQETQYF. DNA for the CDR3: TGTGCCAGCTCACCACCAACAGACCCCCAAGAGACCCAGTACTTC.

On this clone itself: The sample holds other DNA sequences that translate to the same CDR3. V gene TRBV7-9 combines with J gene TRBJ1-4; D unclear. This CDR3 comprises 13 residues. Germline values: CDR1 SEHNR, CDR2 FQNEAQ (reference sequence). The CDR3 sequence is CASSSATNEKLFF. CDR3 DNA sequence: TGTGCTTCTAGCTCGGCAACTAATGAAAAACTGTTTTTT.